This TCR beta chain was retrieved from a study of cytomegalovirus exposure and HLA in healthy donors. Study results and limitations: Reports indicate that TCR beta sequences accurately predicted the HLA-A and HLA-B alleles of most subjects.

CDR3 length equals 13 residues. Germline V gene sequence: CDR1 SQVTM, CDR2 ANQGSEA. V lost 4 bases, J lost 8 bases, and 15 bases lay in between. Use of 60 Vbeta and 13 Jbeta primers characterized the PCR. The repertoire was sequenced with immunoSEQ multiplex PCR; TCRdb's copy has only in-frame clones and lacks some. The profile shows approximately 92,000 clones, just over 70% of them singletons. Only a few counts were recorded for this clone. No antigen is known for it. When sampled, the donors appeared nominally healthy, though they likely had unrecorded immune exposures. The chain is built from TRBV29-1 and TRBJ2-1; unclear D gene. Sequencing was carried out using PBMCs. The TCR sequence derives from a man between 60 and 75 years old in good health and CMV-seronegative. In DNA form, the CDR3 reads TGCAGCGTTGTGTTCGGCAGTAGCCATGAGCAGTTCTTC. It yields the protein CSVVFGSSHEQFF.